This T cell receptor beta chain was recorded in a study of T-cell memory formation after mild COVID-19. The CDR3 consists of 14 residues. The ends lost 6 bases at V and 3 bases at J; junction bases unmatched: 6. TCRdb reanalysed the 5' RACE reads using MiXCR and keeps one entry per CDR3 protein. The sample holds 540,000 or so distinct CDR3 sequences, about a fifth seen once. This clonotype appeared a few times. The source is an adult woman who had mild COVID-19 (a few samples of this study predate the infection). Cell type and time point are not known. The sequenced sample consisted of PBMCs or a T cell subset sorted from them (not recorded which). V is TRBV12-3 or TRBV12-4 and J is TRBJ2-7, with 9 positions matching TRBD2. The CDR3: CASSRLAGNYEQYF. CDR3 sequence (DNA): TGTGCCAGCAGCCGCCTAGCGGGGAACTACGAGCAGTACTTC.